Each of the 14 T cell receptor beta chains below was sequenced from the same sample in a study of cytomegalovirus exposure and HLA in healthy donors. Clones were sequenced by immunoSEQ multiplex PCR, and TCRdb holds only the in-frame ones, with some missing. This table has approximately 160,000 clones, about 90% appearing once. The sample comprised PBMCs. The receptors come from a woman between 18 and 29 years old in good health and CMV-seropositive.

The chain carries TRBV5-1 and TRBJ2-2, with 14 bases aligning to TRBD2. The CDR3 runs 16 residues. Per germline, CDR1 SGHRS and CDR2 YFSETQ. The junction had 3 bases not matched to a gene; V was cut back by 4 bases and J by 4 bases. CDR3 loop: CASSPGLAGGTGELFF. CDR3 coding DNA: TGCGCCAGCAGCCCCGGACTAGCGGGGGGCACCGGGGAGCTGTTTTTT.

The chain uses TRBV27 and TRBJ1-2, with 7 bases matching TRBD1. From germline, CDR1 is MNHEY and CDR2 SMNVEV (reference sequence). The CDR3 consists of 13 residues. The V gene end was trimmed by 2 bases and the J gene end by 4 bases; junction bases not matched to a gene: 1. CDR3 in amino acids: CASSLGDSYGYTF. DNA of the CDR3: TGTGCCAGCAGTTTAGGGGACAGCTATGGCTACACCTTC.

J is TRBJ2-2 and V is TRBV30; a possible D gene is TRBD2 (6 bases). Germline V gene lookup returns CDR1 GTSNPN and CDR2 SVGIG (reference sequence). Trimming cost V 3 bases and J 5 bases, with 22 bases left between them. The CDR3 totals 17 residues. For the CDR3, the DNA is TGTGCCTGGAGCCTCCTAACCCCCCGGGGGAAAACCGGGGAGCTGTTTTTT. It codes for CAWSLLTPRGKTGELFF.

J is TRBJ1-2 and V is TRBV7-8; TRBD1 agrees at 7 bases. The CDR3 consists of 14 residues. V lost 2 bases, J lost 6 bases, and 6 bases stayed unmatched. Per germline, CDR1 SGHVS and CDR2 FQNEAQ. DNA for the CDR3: TGTGCCAGCAGCTTAAGGTGGCAGGGGGATGGCTACACCTTC. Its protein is CASSLRWQGDGYTF.

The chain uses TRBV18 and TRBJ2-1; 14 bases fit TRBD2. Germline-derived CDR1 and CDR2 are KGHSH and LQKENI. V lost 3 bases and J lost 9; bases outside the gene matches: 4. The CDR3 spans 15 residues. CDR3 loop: CASSPGLAGVGEQFF. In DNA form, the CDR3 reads TGTGCCAGCTCACCGGGACTAGCGGGAGTCGGTGAGCAGTTCTTC. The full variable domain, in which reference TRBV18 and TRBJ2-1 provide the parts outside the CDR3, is NAGVMQNPRHLVRRRGQEARLRCSPMKGHSHVYWYRQLPEEGLKFMVYLQKENIIDESGMPKERFSAEFPKEGPSILRIQQVVRGDSAAYFCASSPGLAGVGEQFFGPGTRLTVL.

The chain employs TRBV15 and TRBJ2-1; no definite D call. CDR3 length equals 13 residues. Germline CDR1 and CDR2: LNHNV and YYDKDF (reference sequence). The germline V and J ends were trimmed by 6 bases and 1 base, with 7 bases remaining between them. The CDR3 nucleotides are TGTGCCACCAGAGAAGAGTCCTACAATGAGCAGTTCTTC. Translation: CATREESYNEQFF.

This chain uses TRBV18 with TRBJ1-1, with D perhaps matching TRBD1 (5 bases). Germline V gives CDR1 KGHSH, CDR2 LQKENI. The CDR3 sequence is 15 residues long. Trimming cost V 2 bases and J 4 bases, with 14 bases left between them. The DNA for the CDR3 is TGTGCCAGCTCACCAACGGGCCGGGGGGGCACTGAAGCTTTCTTT. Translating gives CASSPTGRGGTEAFF. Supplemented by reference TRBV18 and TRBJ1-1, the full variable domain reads NAGVMQNPRHLVRRRGQEARLRCSPMKGHSHVYWYRQLPEEGLKFMVYLQKENIIDESGMPKERFSAEFPKEGPSILRIQQVVRGDSAAYFCASSPTGRGGTEAFFGQGTRLTVV.

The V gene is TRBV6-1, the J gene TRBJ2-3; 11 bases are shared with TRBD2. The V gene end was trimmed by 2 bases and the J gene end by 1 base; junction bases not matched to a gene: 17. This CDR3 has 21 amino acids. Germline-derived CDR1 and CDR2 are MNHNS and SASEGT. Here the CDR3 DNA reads TGTGCCAGCAGTGAAATTCTTGGGGCTAGCGGGGGGTTGGGAGGCACAGATACGCAGTATTTT. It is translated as CASSEILGASGGLGGTDTQYF.

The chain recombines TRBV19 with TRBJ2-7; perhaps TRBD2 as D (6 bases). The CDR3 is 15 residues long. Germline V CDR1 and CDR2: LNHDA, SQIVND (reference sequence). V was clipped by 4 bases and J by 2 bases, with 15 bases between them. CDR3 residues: CASSTGTPSPYEQYF. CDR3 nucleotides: TGTGCCAGTAGTACCGGGACTCCGTCCCCCTACGAGCAGTACTTC.

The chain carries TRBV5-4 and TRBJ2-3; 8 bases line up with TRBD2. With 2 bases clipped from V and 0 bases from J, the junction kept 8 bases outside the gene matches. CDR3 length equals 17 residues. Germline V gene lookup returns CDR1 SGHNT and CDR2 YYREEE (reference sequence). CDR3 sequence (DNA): TGTGCCAGCAGCTTCCCCGGGAGGGCCCCGAGCACAGATACGCAGTATTTT. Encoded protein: CASSFPGRAPSTDTQYF.

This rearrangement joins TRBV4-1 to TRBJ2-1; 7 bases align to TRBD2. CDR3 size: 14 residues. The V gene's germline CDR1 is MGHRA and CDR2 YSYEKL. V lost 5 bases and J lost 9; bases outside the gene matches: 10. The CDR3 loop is CASSGTIPLGEQFF. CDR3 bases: TGCGCCAGCAGCGGGACTATACCCCTTGGTGAGCAGTTCTTC.

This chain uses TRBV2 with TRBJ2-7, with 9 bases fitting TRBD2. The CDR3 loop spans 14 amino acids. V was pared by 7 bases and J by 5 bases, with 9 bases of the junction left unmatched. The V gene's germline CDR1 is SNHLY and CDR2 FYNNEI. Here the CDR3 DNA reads TGTGCCAGCATTCGGACTAGCGATCTTAACGAGCAGTACTTC. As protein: CASIRTSDLNEQYF.

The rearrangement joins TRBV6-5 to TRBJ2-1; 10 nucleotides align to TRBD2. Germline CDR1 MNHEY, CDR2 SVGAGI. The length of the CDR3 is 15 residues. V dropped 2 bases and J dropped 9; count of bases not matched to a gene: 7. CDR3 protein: CASSYMVAGGSEQFF. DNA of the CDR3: TGTGCCAGCAGTTACATGGTAGCGGGGGGTAGTGAGCAGTTCTTC.

The CDR3 region has the DNA TGTGCCAGCAGTGCTAGACTAGCGGGGGTTGGGGATACGCAGTATTTT. This codes for CASSARLAGVGDTQYF. The chain joins TRBV2 to TRBJ2-3; 12 nucleotides agree with TRBD2. This CDR3 spans 16 amino acids. Germline V CDR1 and CDR2: SNHLY, FYNNEI. J gave up 6 bases and V 4 bases, and 8 bases lay outside the gene matches.